This passage covers 29 T cell receptor beta chains from one sample sequenced in a study of early T cells in non-severe SARS-CoV-2 infection. TCRdb reprocessed the 5' RACE reads with MiXCR, giving one entry per CDR3 protein. The data show tens of thousands of distinct CDR3 sequences, 5.5% to 7.5% seen once. The sequenced sample was whole blood. These receptor sequences come from an adult who was a healthcare worker with PCR-confirmed SARS-CoV-2 infection or an uninfected control (not recorded which).

This clonotype was seen more than once but under ten times. The chain has TRBV4-2 and TRBJ2-1; the match to TRBD2 covers 9 bases. This CDR3 has 16 residues. The junction had 6 bases not matched to a gene; V was cut back by 1 base and J by 5 bases. CDR1 LGHNA and CDR2 YNFKEQ come from the germline V gene. The CDR3 DNA is TGTGCCAGCAGCCAAGCAGGTCAGCGGGAGGACAATGAGCAGTTCTTC. It codes for CASSQAGQREDNEQFF.

This clonotype has ten or more counts. This chain joins TRBV2 and TRBJ2-7; perhaps D is TRBD1 or TRBD2 (5 bases each). V shed 8 bases and J shed 0 bases, with 11 bases lying between them. Germline V gives CDR1 SNHLY, CDR2 FYNNEI. This CDR3 has 13 amino acids. CDR3: CASARDVSYEQYF. The CDR3 coding sequence is TGTGCCAGCGCCCGGGACGTCTCCTACGAGCAGTACTTC.

This clonotype was observed many times. The rearrangement links TRBV7-9 to TRBJ1-1; possible D gene TRBD1, 5 bases. CDR1 is SEHNR, CDR2 FQNEAQ, per germline (reference sequence). The CDR3 is made up of 13 amino acids. V was shortened by 8 bases and J by 7 bases, with 17 bases between the two germline ends. CDR3 nucleotide sequence: TGTGCCAGCCTTGCCGGGGCCAAAAATGAAGCTTTCTTT. This codes for CASLAGAKNEAFF.

This clonotype was picked up a small number of times. The chain is built from TRBV5-5 and TRBJ2-1, with D possibly called TRBD1 or TRBD2 (6 bases each). Trimming took off 4 bases at V and 6 bases at J, with 23 bases between the two ends. CDR1 and CDR2 (germline): SGHKS, YYEKEE (reference sequence). There are 17 residues in the CDR3. For the CDR3, the DNA is TGTGCCAGCAGCCGGAGGGGGACTGACATCTCCGCCAATGAGCAGTTCTTC. Encoded protein: CASSRRGTDISANEQFF.

This clonotype was counted ten times or more. The chain recombines TRBV20-1 with TRBJ2-4; D is unresolved. CDR1 and CDR2 (germline): DFQATT, SNEGSKA (reference sequence). V dropped 1 base and J dropped 0 bases, with 7 bases sitting between them. This CDR3 is 14 amino acids long. The CDR3 nucleotides are TGCAGTGCTAGAGGTCCAATAGCCAAAAACATTCAGTACTTC. Encoded protein: CSARGPIAKNIQYF.

In its sample, this clonotype was seen a few times. This chain connects TRBV6-2 or TRBV6-3 to TRBJ1-1; D gene unclear. In germline, CDR1 is MNHEY, CDR2 SVGEGT. The V end lost 6 bases, the J end lost 2 bases, and 10 bases lay between the germline ends. The CDR3 runs 13 residues. The CDR3 loop reads CASRPTSNTEAFF. CDR3 coding DNA: TGTGCCAGCAGGCCGACAAGTAACACTGAAGCTTTCTTT.

The V gene is TRBV7-2, the J gene TRBJ2-7; 16 bases are shared with TRBD2. V was clipped by 2 bases and J by 5 bases; unmatched bases: 9. CDR3 length equals 18 residues. The germline V gene encodes CDR1 SGHTA and CDR2 FQGNSA. CDR3 sequence: CASSLRPGLAGGRNEQYF. The CDR3 nucleotides read TGTGCCAGCAGCTTACGTCCGGGACTAGCGGGGGGGCGGAACGAGCAGTACTTC.

The rearrangement links TRBV11-2 to TRBJ2-2; D remains ambiguous. V lost 7 bases, J lost 0 bases, and 12 bases lay in between. The germline gives CDR1 SGHAT, CDR2 FQNNGV. There are 15 residues in the CDR3. The CDR3 nucleotides read TGTGCCAGCACCCAGCAGCCCGCGAACACCGGGGAGCTGTTTTTT. Translated, it gives CASTQQPANTGELFF.

This clonotype was counted only a few times. The chain has TRBV9 and TRBJ1-2; TRBD1 agrees at 9 bases. The CDR3 is made up of 15 amino acids. V lost 3 bases, J lost 8 bases, and 11 bases stayed unmatched. Germline values: CDR1 SGDLS, CDR2 YYNGEE. CDR3 sequence reads: CASSGGQGGSKGYTF. DNA for the CDR3: TGTGCCAGCAGCGGGGGACAGGGAGGGTCCAAAGGCTACACCTTC.

The V call is TRBV28, the J call TRBJ1-2; 11 bases fit TRBD1. The CDR3 is 17 amino acids. J was trimmed by 8 bases and V by 4 bases; bases with no gene match: 15. Germline V gene sequence: CDR1 MDHEN, CDR2 SYDVKM. The CDR3 sequence: CASSSGPGQGAVYGYTF. CDR3 DNA sequence: TGTGCCAGCAGTTCCGGTCCAGGACAGGGGGCGGTTTACGGCTACACCTTC.

Regarding this clonotype: A single base separates this from a much larger clone, so it may be a read error. The CDR3 nucleotides read TGTGCCAGCAGCCCGAGGACAGGGGTCACCGGGGAGCTGTTTTTT. This encodes CASSPRTGVTGELFF. The V call is TRBV7-9, the J call TRBJ2-2; 9 bases fit TRBD1. V dropped 5 bases and J dropped 4; count of bases not matched to a gene: 5. This CDR3 comprises 15 residues. Germline loops: CDR1 SEHNR, CDR2 FQNEAQ (reference sequence).

The gene calls are TRBV6-6 and TRBJ1-1; 9 bases fit TRBD1. CDR3 length: 16 residues. With V trimmed by 5 bases and J by 0 bases, 7 bases remained unmatched. Per the germline V gene, CDR1 is MNHNY and CDR2 is SVGAGI (reference sequence). The CDR3 nucleotides are TGTGCCAGCAGTAAGCCGGGACAGGGCTTGAACACTGAAGCTTTCTTT. Protein: CASSKPGQGLNTEAFF.

This clonotype was counted between two and nine times. The CDR3 DNA follows: TGTGCCAGCAGCCCAGAACAGGGTGGATTCTATGGCTACACCTTC. It codes for CASSPEQGGFYGYTF. The chain uses TRBV11-2 and TRBJ1-2, with D perhaps TRBD1 (6 bases). Germline-derived CDR1 and CDR2 are SGHAT and FQNNGV. With 5 bases removed from V and 4 bases from J, the gap between germline ends came to 17 bases. There are 15 residues in the CDR3.

This clonotype was observed a few times. The rearrangement joins TRBV11-2 to TRBJ2-1; 9 positions match TRBD2. This CDR3 region has 14 residues. Germline V CDR1 and CDR2: SGHAT, FQNNGV. Trimming removed 3 bases from V and 8 bases from J; junction bases left unmatched: 5. CDR3 in DNA: TGTGCCAGCAGCTTCCCCAGGACTAGCGATGAGCAGTTCTTC. Protein sequence: CASSFPRTSDEQFF.

This clonotype was seen a few times. The chain employs TRBV27 and TRBJ1-1, with D possibly being TRBD1 (5 bases). The CDR3 covers 13 residues. CDR1 is MNHEY and CDR2 is SMNVEV in the germline V gene (reference sequence). The V end was cut by 6 bases, the J end by 1 base, with 9 bases between. In DNA form, the CDR3 reads TGTGCCAGCAGAAGACAGCGGAACACTGAAGCTTTCTTT. Protein: CASRRQRNTEAFF.

This clonotype was seen many times. The V call is TRBV20-1, the J call TRBJ1-1, with 7 nucleotides matching TRBD1. The CDR3 sequence is 14 residues long. CDR1 and CDR2 from the germline V gene are DFQATT and SNEGSKA (reference sequence). V trimming: 6 bases; J trimming: 3 bases; junction bases outside the gene matches: 10. The CDR3 loop reads CSAQGGRAYTEAFF. CDR3 in DNA: TGCAGTGCCCAGGGGGGCAGGGCTTACACTGAAGCTTTCTTT.

This clonotype appeared a few times. The rearrangement uses TRBV6-6 and TRBJ2-3, with D hard to call. The length of the CDR3 is 14 residues. Germline CDR1 reads MNHNY; CDR2 reads SVGAGI (reference sequence). V dropped 6 bases and J dropped 0 bases, with 10 bases sitting between them. CDR3 protein: CASRDGPSTDTQYF. The CDR3 bases are TGTGCCAGCAGGGACGGTCCTAGCACAGATACGCAGTATTTT.

This rearrangement joins TRBV7-6 to TRBJ2-5; 7 bases are a match to TRBD1. In germline, CDR1 is SGHVS, CDR2 FNYEAQ. CDR3 length equals 14 residues. Unmatched junction bases numbered 5, after V lost 3 bases and J lost 4 bases. The CDR3 DNA reads as TGTGCCAGCAGCTTGGACAGGCCCCCAGAGACCCAGTACTTC. Amino acids: CASSLDRPPETQYF.

Concerning this clonotype itself: The germline gene is not matched at one end of the junction; a read error may be the cause. The V call is TRBV5-1, the J call TRBJ2-5, with TRBD2 identical over 10 bases. The CDR3 loop spans 16 amino acids. CDR1 and CDR2 (germline): SGHRS, YFSETQ. CDR3 loop: CANSLGGTSEMETQYF. The CDR3 DNA sequence: TGCGCCAACAGCTTGGGCGGGACTAGCGAAATGGAGACCCAGTACTTC.

A note on this clonotype: A much larger clone differs from this one at a single base, so this may be a read error. The missing conserved phenylalanine or tryptophan at the end of this CDR3 makes a read error likely. The V gene is TRBV11-2, the J gene TRBJ2-1; no definite D call. V lost 4 bases to trimming and J lost 6 bases, with 7 bases between them. CDR3 size: 12 residues. Germline V gene data show CDR1 as SGHAT and CDR2 as FQNNGV. The CDR3 protein is CASSWISNEQFS. The CDR3, as DNA: TGTGCCAGCAGCTGGATCTCCAATGAGCAGTTCTCC.

This clonotype appeared many times. The chain joins TRBV3-1 to TRBJ1-5, with unresolved D. Germline V lookup: CDR1 LGHDT, CDR2 YNNKEL (reference sequence). The V gene lost 2 bases and the J gene lost 6 bases, with 8 bases spanning the gap. There are 13 residues in the CDR3. CDR3 in amino acids: CASSQHSGQPQHF. DNA for the CDR3: TGTGCCAGCAGCCAACATTCGGGTCAGCCCCAGCATTTT.

The chain is built from TRBV7-9 and TRBJ2-7; 7 bases line up with TRBD1. The trim removed 1 base at V and 5 bases at J, leaving 8 bases unmatched. CDR1 SEHNR and CDR2 FQNEAQ come from the germline V gene (reference sequence). The CDR3 contains 15 residues. The CDR3 protein is CASSLERDRGDEQYF. The CDR3 nucleotides are TGTGCCAGCAGCTTAGAAAGGGACAGAGGTGACGAGCAGTACTTC.

This clonotype came up a few times. The V gene is TRBV23-1, the J gene TRBJ2-4; TRBD1 matches at 9 bases. Being an ORF, TRBV23-1 has a function that is uncertain. V dropped 3 bases and J dropped 7; count of bases not matched to a gene: 10. The length of the CDR3 is 16 residues. The DNA of the CDR3 is TGCGCCAGCAGTCACGGGACAGGGCGATTATTGAACATTCAGTACTTC. Translated: CASSHGTGRLLNIQYF.

This clonotype has just a few counts. V and J are TRBV4-2 and TRBJ1-2, with D hard to call. The V gene's germline CDR1 is LGHNA and CDR2 YNFKEQ. Trimming removed 0 bases from V and 6 bases from J, with 8 bases in between. The length of the CDR3 is 13 residues. Here the CDR3 reads CASSQDWGDGYTF. The CDR3, as DNA: TGTGCCAGCAGCCAAGATTGGGGAGATGGCTACACCTTC.

Many counts were recorded for this clonotype. The rearrangement links TRBV7-6 to TRBJ2-7, with D perhaps TRBD2 (6 bases). Per germline, CDR1 SGHVS and CDR2 FNYEAQ. The CDR3 contains 14 residues. V lost 3 bases to trimming and J lost 2 bases, with 11 bases between them. CDR3 in amino acids: CASSLRGGPYEQYF. The CDR3 coding sequence is TGTGCCAGCAGCTTGAGGGGAGGCCCCTACGAGCAGTACTTC.

This clonotype was seen many times. DNA of the CDR3: TGTGCCACCTCCCGTGGCGGCACATCTATTTCACCCCTCCACTTT. Amino acids: CATSRGGTSISPLHF. This chain links TRBV28 with TRBJ1-6; D is undetermined. CDR3 length equals 15 residues. The V end lost 10 bases, the J end lost 9 bases, and 22 bases lay between the germline ends. The germline V gene encodes CDR1 MDHEN and CDR2 SYDVKM.

This clonotype has ten or more counts. In nucleotides, the CDR3 is TGTGCCAGCAGCTCCTCGGACAGGGGGGTGAACTATGGCTACACCTTC. Translation gives CASSSSDRGVNYGYTF. The rearrangement uses TRBV7-9 and TRBJ1-2; 10 bases map to TRBD1. Losses at the gene ends were 4 bases for V and 2 bases for J; bases not matched to a gene: 7. The germline CDR1 and CDR2 sequences are SEHNR and FQNEAQ (reference sequence). CDR3 length equals 16 residues. Complete variable domain (other parts from reference TRBV7-9 and TRBJ1-2): DTGVSQNPRHKITKRGQNVTFRCDPISEHNRLYWYRQTLGQGPEFLTYFQNEAQLEKSRLLSDRFSAERPKGSFSTLEIQRTEQGDSAMYLCASSSSDRGVNYGYTFGSGTRLTVV.

The chain uses TRBV3-1 and TRBJ1-4; D gene uncertain. Trimming left V 2 bases short and J 15 bases short, with 16 bases between. This CDR3 is built from 13 residues. In germline, CDR1 is LGHDT, CDR2 YNNKEL (reference sequence). The CDR3 protein is CASSQRAGKEVFF. DNA for the CDR3: TGTGCCAGCAGCCAAAGGGCGGGGAAAGAAGTGTTTTTT.

This clonotype was observed many times. The chain joins TRBV2 to TRBJ1-1; 7 bases are a match to TRBD1. V gave up 6 bases and J gave up 4 bases; unmatched junction bases: 5. The CDR3 has 13 amino acids. The germline V gene encodes CDR1 SNHLY and CDR2 FYNNEI. The CDR3 protein is CASRNRGFTEAFF. In nucleotides, the CDR3 is TGTGCCAGCAGGAACAGGGGATTCACTGAAGCTTTCTTT. Filled out from reference TRBV2 and TRBJ1-1, the complete variable domain reads EPEVTQTPSHQVTQMGQEVILRCVPISNHLYFYWYRQILGQKVEFLVSFYNNEISEKSEIFDDQFSVERPDGSNFTLKIRSTKLEDSAMYFCASRNRGFTEAFFGQGTRLTVV.